A single TCR beta chain is shown here with its context. Its target is not known. The PCR was carried out with 60 Vbeta primers and 13 Jbeta primers. Repertoires were generated with immunoSEQ multiplex PCR, while TCRdb's copy carries only in-frame clones and drops some. This sample has 180,000 or so clones, with approximately 80% found just once. This specimen comes from a study of cytomegalovirus exposure and HLA in healthy donors. Whole-study findings and limits: Most sequenced TCRs were rare (though some public TCRs occurred in many donors). The study recorded around 160 TCR beta chains that were cytomegalovirus-associated.

V gave up 3 bases and J gave up 2 bases, with 13 bases separating them. CDR1 is GTSNPN, CDR2 SVGIG, per germline (reference sequence). This CDR3 spans 14 amino acids. While unrecorded immune exposures were likely, the donors were nominally healthy when sampled. The chain combines TRBV30 with TRBJ1-2, with D possibly TRBD1 on 5 matching bases. This receptor was taken from a girl between 5 and 17 years old in good health and CMV-seropositive. The sample consisted of PBMCs. The CDR3 reads CAWSLGAGNYGYTF. As DNA, the CDR3 is TGTGCCTGGAGCCTAGGGGCAGGGAACTATGGCTACACCTTC.